The 28 T cell receptor beta chains below were found in one sample sequenced in a study of cytomegalovirus exposure and HLA in healthy donors. 60 Vbeta and 13 Jbeta primers were used in PCR. The data were produced by immunoSEQ multiplex PCR, yet TCRdb's version contains in-frame clones alone and is incomplete. In the table there are around 130,000 clones, approximately 85% of which are singletons. The sequencing sample was made of PBMCs. The source of these receptors is a male donor in good health and CMV-seropositive.

As to this clone: Sequence at one end of the junction differs from germline and may be a read error. The chain links TRBV4-3 to TRBJ1-2, with a weak D call TRBD1 (5 bases). This CDR3 is built from 15 residues. The germline V gene encodes CDR1 LGHNA and CDR2 YSLEER. CDR3 loop: CASGQDFGTEGDYTF. As DNA, the CDR3 is TGCGCCAGCGGCCAAGACTTCGGGACTGAGGGAGACTACACCTTC.

This chain connects TRBV7-2 to TRBJ2-7; 10 nucleotides line up with TRBD2. V was clipped by 0 bases and J by 4 bases; unmatched bases: 3. CDR1 and CDR2 from the germline V gene are SGHTA and FQGNSA. The CDR3 has 15 amino acids. CDR3 protein: CASSLASGRGYEQYF. CDR3 in DNA: TGTGCCAGCAGCTTAGCCAGCGGGAGGGGATACGAGCAGTACTTC.

The table lists this clone with a count of one. The chain employs TRBV7-8 and TRBJ1-1, with TRBD1 matching over 7 bases. CDR1 is SGHVS, CDR2 FQNEAQ, per germline. The CDR3 runs to 15 residues. V shed 5 bases and J 4 bases; nucleotides not matched to a gene: 10. For the CDR3, the DNA is TGTGCCAGCAGCGCCGAACAGGGGTTTATCACTGAAGCTTTCTTT. Amino acid sequence: CASSAEQGFITEAFF.

The chain has TRBV7-9 and TRBJ2-1, with 14 bases fitting TRBD2. Germline CDR1 SEHNR, CDR2 FQNEAQ (reference sequence). V lost 5 bases and J lost 7; bases outside the gene matches: 4. The CDR3 consists of 15 residues. The chain's CDR3 is CASSARLAGGNEQFF. The CDR3 region has the DNA TGTGCCAGCAGCGCTAGACTAGCGGGGGGGAATGAGCAGTTCTTC.

The chain is built from TRBV19 and TRBJ2-1; 8 bases fit TRBD2. Germline V gene sequence: CDR1 LNHDA, CDR2 SQIVND (reference sequence). The CDR3 loop spans 16 amino acids. V shed 0 bases and J 7 bases; nucleotides not matched to a gene: 8. The CDR3 loop is CASSIDSGSSLNEQFF. The CDR3 DNA reads as TGTGCCAGTAGTATAGACAGCGGGAGTAGTTTGAATGAGCAGTTCTTC.

CDR3 in amino acids: CASSFSGGINQPQHF. CDR3 DNA sequence: TGTGCCAGCAGCTTTTCTGGGGGGATCAATCAGCCCCAGCATTTT. This rearrangement joins TRBV5-4 to TRBJ1-5, with a tentative D call TRBD1 (5 bases). CDR3 length: 15 residues. V lost 2 bases to trimming and J lost 3 bases, with 12 bases between them. Germline-derived CDR1 and CDR2 are SGHNT and YYREEE (reference sequence).

The CDR3 loop reads CASSENSGSGRADTQYF. CDR3 in DNA: TGTGCCAGCAGCGAAAACAGCGGGAGCGGCCGGGCAGATACGCAGTATTTT. The chain employs TRBV9 and TRBJ2-3; 8 nucleotides match TRBD2. This CDR3 comprises 17 residues. Unmatched junction bases numbered 13, after V lost 3 bases and J lost 4 bases. From germline, CDR1 is SGDLS and CDR2 YYNGEE.

Written as DNA, the CDR3 is TGCACCGTGAGGGGGACCAATGAGCAGTTCTTC. This codes for CTVRGTNEQFF. The rearrangement links TRBV20-1 to TRBJ2-1; D may be TRBD1 (6 bases). Germline-derived CDR1 and CDR2 are DFQATT and SNEGSKA (reference sequence). The CDR3 has 11 amino acids.

The V call is TRBV7-9, the J call TRBJ1-1, with a weak D call TRBD1 (5 bases). The germline V gene has CDR1 SEHNR and CDR2 FQNEAQ (reference sequence). The V end lost 4 bases, the J end lost 11 bases, and 26 bases lay between the germline ends. This CDR3 region has 16 residues. CDR3 sequence (DNA): TGTGCCAGCAGCTATGGGATTGGGGCAGGCGGACAAAGGGCTTTCTTT. Its translation: CASSYGIGAGGQRAFF.

V gene TRBV14 combines with J gene TRBJ2-7, with 7 bases that match TRBD1. The CDR3 runs 13 residues. The J segment lost 7 bases and the V segment lost 4 bases, leaving 7 bases of the junction unmatched. Germline assignment: CDR1 SGHDN and CDR2 FVKESK. CDR3 loop: CASSRQGQGEQYF. The CDR3 DNA follows: TGTGCCAGCAGCCGACAGGGCCAAGGAGAGCAGTACTTC.

The rearrangement uses TRBV27 and TRBJ2-7; 10 bases agree with TRBD1. Trimming cost V 10 bases and J 5 bases; bases outside gene matches: 11. Germline values: CDR1 MNHEY, CDR2 SMNVEV (reference sequence). The CDR3 loop spans 14 amino acids. The CDR3 region is CATTRTGGFDEQYF. CDR3 nucleotide sequence: TGTGCCACCACAAGGACAGGGGGTTTCGACGAGCAGTACTTC.

The chain carries TRBV5-5 and TRBJ2-3; no definite D call. Germline V gives CDR1 SGHKS, CDR2 YYEKEE (reference sequence). V was trimmed by 4 bases and J by 2 bases, leaving 5 bases between them. This CDR3 contains 12 residues. In nucleotides, the CDR3 is TGTGCCAGCAGCGAACTCACAGATACGCAGTATTTT. Translation: CASSELTDTQYF.

V usage is TRBV27 and J usage is TRBJ2-2; the match to TRBD1 covers 7 bases. The CDR3 is 15 amino acids. Germline assignment: CDR1 MNHEY and CDR2 SMNVEV (reference sequence). Unmatched junction bases numbered 9, after V lost 6 bases and J lost 5 bases. CDR3 sequence reads: CASRHRQGWTGELFF. The CDR3 bases are TGTGCCAGCAGACATCGACAGGGTTGGACCGGGGAGCTGTTTTTT.

The genes are TRBV13 and TRBJ2-7; weak D call: TRBD1 (6 bases). The CDR3 is 18 residues long. CDR1 and CDR2 from the germline V gene are PRHDT and FYEKMQ (reference sequence). Trimming took 5 bases from V and 5 from J, leaving 28 bases between them. The CDR3 DNA follows: TGTGCCAGCAGCCCCGCAGGGTTATTAGGCAGGGGAATGGACGAGCAGTACTTC. As protein: CASSPAGLLGRGMDEQYF.

This clone occurred once. V gene TRBV27 combines with J gene TRBJ2-3, with D unresolved. Germline lookup yields CDR1 MNHEY and CDR2 SMNVEV (reference sequence). This CDR3 spans 13 amino acids. The V end lost 3 bases, the J end lost 8 bases, and 12 bases lay between the germline ends. The CDR3 nucleotides are TGTGCCAGCAGTTTGACACCTCAAAGTACGCAGTATTTT. Protein sequence: CASSLTPQSTQYF.

This clone was observed a handful of times. This chain joins TRBV7-9 and TRBJ2-3; TRBD2 matches 8 bases. V lost 0 bases, J lost 6 bases, and 5 bases stayed unmatched. From germline, CDR1 is SEHNR and CDR2 FQNEAQ (reference sequence). The CDR3 consists of 15 residues. CDR3 in amino acids: CASSLASGSRDTQYF. The CDR3 DNA reads as TGTGCCAGCAGCTTAGCGAGCGGGAGCAGGGATACGCAGTATTTT.

This clone was observed a single time. This sequence joins TRBV25-1 and TRBJ2-1; 14 bases fit TRBD2. Germline V gene sequence: CDR1 MGHDK, CDR2 SYGVNS. The junction had 9 bases not matched to a gene; V was cut back by 2 bases and J by 9 bases. The CDR3 totals 17 residues. Here the CDR3 reads CASSERRGLAGAGEQFF. The CDR3 DNA sequence: TGTGCCAGCAGTGAACGAAGGGGACTAGCGGGAGCGGGTGAGCAGTTCTTC.

The rearrangement uses TRBV7-9 and TRBJ2-7; D possibly corresponds to TRBD1 (5 bases). Germline-derived CDR1 and CDR2 are SEHNR and FQNEAQ (reference sequence). This CDR3 has 11 residues. V lost 5 bases and J lost 9, with 11 bases in between. The CDR3 loop reads CASSPGWGQYF. CDR3 bases: TGTGCCAGCAGCCCAGGGTGGGGGCAGTACTTC.

The chain recombines TRBV11-2 with TRBJ2-7; possible D gene TRBD1, 5 bases. In germline, CDR1 is SGHAT, CDR2 FQNNGV. V was clipped by 0 bases and J by 3 bases, with 12 bases between them. This CDR3 has 15 amino acids. CDR3 protein: CASSLEAGPFYEQYF. The CDR3 DNA is TGTGCCAGCAGCTTAGAGGCAGGGCCCTTCTACGAGCAGTACTTC.

V is TRBV18 and J is TRBJ1-1; 8 bases agree with TRBD1. The CDR3 has 12 residues. Germline loops: CDR1 KGHSH, CDR2 LQKENI. With V trimmed by 3 bases and J by 10 bases, 4 bases remained unmatched. The CDR3 coding sequence is TGTGCCAGCTCACCCGACAGGGGTGGAGCTTTCTTT. Residues: CASSPDRGGAFF.

V gene TRBV15 combines with J gene TRBJ2-1, with 9 bases lining up with TRBD2. V lost 0 bases and J lost 15; bases outside the gene matches: 15. Germline V gene lookup returns CDR1 LNHNV and CDR2 YYDKDF (reference sequence). The length of the CDR3 is 16 residues. The CDR3 DNA follows: TGTGCCACCAGCAGAGATCAGGATAGCGGGAGCTCGTTCCGGTTCTTC. Translating it yields CATSRDQDSGSSFRFF. The full variable domain, rest sourced from reference TRBV15 and TRBJ2-1, is DAMVIQNPRYQVTQFGKPVTLSCSQTLNHNVMYWYQQKSSQAPKLLFHYYDKDFNNEADTPDNFQSRRPNTSFCFLDIRSPGLGDTAMYLCATSRDQDSGSSFRFFGPGTRLTVL.

The rearrangement links TRBV5-4 to TRBJ2-7, with 12 bases fitting TRBD2. Losses at the gene ends were 2 bases for V and 7 bases for J; bases not matched to a gene: 10. The CDR3 covers 16 residues. Germline V gives CDR1 SGHNT, CDR2 YYREEE (reference sequence). DNA for the CDR3: TGTGCCAGCAGCTTCCTAGCGGGAGGGGCTCAGCGTGAGCAGTACTTC. This encodes CASSFLAGGAQREQYF.

As concerns this clone: The junction departs from the called germline gene at one end, perhaps through a read error. This chain connects TRBV7-9 to TRBJ2-1; weak D call: TRBD2 (5 bases). Looked up from germline, CDR1 is SEHNR and CDR2 is FQNEAQ (reference sequence). The CDR3 has 15 residues. CDR3 in amino acids: CSSSDQRSSYNEQFF. The CDR3 DNA reads TGTTCCAGCAGCGATCAGCGGAGCTCCTACAATGAGCAGTTCTTC.

In this sample, this clone turned up once. V and J are TRBV5-6 and TRBJ1-5, with a tentative D call TRBD1 (6 bases). This CDR3 is built from 15 residues. The germline V and J ends were trimmed by 4 bases and 4 bases, with 15 bases remaining between them. Germline V lookup: CDR1 SGHDT, CDR2 YYEEEE. The CDR3 sequence is CASSTGGGGNQPQHF. As DNA, the CDR3 is TGTGCCAGCAGCACCGGAGGGGGGGGGAATCAGCCCCAGCATTTT.

The V call is TRBV6-1, the J call TRBJ1-1, with TRBD1 identical over 7 bases. The CDR3 runs to 14 residues. The ends lost 6 bases at V and 4 bases at J; junction bases unmatched: 8. Germline CDR1 and CDR2: MNHNS and SASEGT. The CDR3 loop is CASRGVRGSTEAFF. CDR3 DNA: TGTGCCAGCAGGGGGGTCAGGGGGAGCACTGAAGCTTTCTTT.

The chain uses TRBV4-1 and TRBJ1-5, with unresolved D. This CDR3 has 15 amino acids. Between the trimmed V and J ends, which lost 4 bases and 0 bases, there was a span of 10 bases. The germline V gene encodes CDR1 MGHRA and CDR2 YSYEKL. The CDR3 DNA reads as TGCGCCAGCAGCCCGGGGATCTATAGCAATCAGCCCCAGCATTTT. It specifies CASSPGIYSNQPQHF.

This chain uses TRBV4-1 with TRBJ2-1; 8 bases match TRBD2. J gave up 8 bases and V 0 bases, and 9 bases lay outside the gene matches. The CDR3 has 16 residues. Germline assignment: CDR1 MGHRA and CDR2 YSYEKL. The CDR3 reads CASSQDPSGSQDEQFF. CDR3 sequence (DNA): TGCGCCAGCAGCCAAGATCCCAGCGGGAGTCAGGATGAGCAGTTCTTC.

The sample holds a few counts of this clone. The chain couples TRBV19 to TRBJ1-5; possible D gene TRBD1, 6 bases. Germline CDR1 reads LNHDA; CDR2 reads SQIVND (reference sequence). The V end lost 3 bases, the J end lost 2 bases, and 11 bases lay between the germline ends. This CDR3 spans 15 amino acids. CDR3 region: CASSIYRDGNQPQHF. The CDR3 DNA reads TGTGCCAGTAGTATTTACAGGGACGGCAATCAGCCCCAGCATTTT.